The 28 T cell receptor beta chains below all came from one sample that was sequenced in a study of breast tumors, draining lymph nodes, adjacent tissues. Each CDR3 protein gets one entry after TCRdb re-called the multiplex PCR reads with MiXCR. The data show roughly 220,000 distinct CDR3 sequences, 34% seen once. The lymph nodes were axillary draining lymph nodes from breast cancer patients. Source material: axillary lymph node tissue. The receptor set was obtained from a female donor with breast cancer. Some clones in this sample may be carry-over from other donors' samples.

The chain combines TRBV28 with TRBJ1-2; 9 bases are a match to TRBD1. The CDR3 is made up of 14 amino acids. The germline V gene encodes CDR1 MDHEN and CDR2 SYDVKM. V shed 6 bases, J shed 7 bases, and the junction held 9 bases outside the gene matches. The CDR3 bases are TGTGCCAGCAGAATACCGGGACAGGGATCTGGCTACACCTTC. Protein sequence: CASRIPGQGSGYTF.

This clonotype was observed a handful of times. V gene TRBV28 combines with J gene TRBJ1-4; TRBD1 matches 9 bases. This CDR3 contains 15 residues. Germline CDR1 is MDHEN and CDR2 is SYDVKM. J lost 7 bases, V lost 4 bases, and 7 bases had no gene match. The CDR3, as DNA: TGTGCCAGCAGTTCTTACAGGGGGCGGTTTGAAAAACTGTTTTTT. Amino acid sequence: CASSSYRGRFEKLFF.

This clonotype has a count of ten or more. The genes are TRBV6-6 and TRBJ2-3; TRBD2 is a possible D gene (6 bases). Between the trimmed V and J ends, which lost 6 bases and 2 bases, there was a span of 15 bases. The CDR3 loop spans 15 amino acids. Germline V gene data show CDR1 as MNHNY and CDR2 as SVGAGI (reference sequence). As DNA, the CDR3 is TGTGCCAGCAGGGCGCGGGGATCGGACACAGATACGCAGTATTTT. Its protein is CASRARGSDTDTQYF.

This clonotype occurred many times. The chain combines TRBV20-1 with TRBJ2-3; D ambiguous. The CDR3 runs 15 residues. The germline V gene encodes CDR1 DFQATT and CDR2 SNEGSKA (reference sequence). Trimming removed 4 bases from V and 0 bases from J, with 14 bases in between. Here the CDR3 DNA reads TGCAGTGCTACCCGACCGATATCTAGCACAGATACGCAGTATTTT. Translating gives CSATRPISSTDTQYF.

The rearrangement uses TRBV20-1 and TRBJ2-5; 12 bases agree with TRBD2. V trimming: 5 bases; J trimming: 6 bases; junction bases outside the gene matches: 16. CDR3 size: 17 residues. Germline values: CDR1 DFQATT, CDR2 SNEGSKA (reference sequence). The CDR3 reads CSAGLGLASGGAKTQYF. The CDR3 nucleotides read TGCAGTGCTGGACTTGGGTTGGCTAGCGGGGGGGCGAAGACCCAGTACTTC.

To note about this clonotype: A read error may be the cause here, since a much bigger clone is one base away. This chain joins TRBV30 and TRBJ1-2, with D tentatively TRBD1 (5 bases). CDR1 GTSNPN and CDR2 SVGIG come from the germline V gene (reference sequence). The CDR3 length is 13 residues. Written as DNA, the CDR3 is TGTGCCTGGAGTGTAGCGGGGGTCTATAGCTACACCTTC. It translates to CAWSVAGVYSYTF.

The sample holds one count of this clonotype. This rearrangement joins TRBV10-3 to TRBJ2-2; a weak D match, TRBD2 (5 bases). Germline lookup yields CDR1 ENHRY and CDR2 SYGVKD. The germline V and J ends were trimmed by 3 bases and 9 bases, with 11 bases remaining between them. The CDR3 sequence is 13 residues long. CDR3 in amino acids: CAISDPDSRELFF. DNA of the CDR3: TGTGCCATCAGTGACCCGGACTCCCGGGAGCTGTTTTTT.

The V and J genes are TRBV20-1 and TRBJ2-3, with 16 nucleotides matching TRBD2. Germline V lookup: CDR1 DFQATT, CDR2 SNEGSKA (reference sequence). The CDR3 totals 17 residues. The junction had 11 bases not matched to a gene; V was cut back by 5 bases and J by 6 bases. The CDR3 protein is CSAEAGTSGGGMDTQYF. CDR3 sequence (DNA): TGCAGTGCTGAGGCCGGGACTAGCGGGGGGGGCATGGATACGCAGTATTTT.

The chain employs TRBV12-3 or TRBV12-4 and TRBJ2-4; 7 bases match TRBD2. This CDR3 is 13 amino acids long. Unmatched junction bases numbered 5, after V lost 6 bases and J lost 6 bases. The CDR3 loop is CASSPSGGNIQYF. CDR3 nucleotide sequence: TGTGCCAGCAGCCCTTCGGGGGGAAACATTCAGTACTTC.

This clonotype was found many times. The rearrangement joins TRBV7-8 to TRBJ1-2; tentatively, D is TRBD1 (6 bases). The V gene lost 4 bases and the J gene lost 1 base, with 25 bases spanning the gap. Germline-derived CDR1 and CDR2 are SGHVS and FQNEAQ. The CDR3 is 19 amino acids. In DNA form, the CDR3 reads TGTGCCAGCAGCTCACAGATACCGCAGGACAGTTCTATTAACTATGGCTACACCTTC. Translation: CASSSQIPQDSSINYGYTF.

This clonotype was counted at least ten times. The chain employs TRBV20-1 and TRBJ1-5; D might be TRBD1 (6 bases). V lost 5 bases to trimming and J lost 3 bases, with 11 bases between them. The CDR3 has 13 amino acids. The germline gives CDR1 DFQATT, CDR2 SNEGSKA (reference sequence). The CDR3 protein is CSAATGFNQPQHF. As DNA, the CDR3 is TGCAGTGCTGCCACAGGGTTCAATCAGCCCCAGCATTTT.

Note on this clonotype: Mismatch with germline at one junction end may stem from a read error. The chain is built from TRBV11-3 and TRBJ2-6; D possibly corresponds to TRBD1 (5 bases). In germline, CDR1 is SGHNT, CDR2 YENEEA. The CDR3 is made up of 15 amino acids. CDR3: CASSFLGSGANVLTF. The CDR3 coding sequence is TGTGCCAGCAGCTTTTTAGGCTCTGGGGCCAACGTCCTGACCTTC.

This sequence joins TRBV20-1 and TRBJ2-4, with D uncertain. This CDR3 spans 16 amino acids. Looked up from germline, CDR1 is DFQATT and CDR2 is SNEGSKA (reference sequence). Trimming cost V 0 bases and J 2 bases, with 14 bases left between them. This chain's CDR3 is CSAREVQAFTKNIQYF. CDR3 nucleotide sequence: TGCAGTGCTAGAGAGGTCCAAGCGTTTACCAAAAACATTCAGTACTTC.

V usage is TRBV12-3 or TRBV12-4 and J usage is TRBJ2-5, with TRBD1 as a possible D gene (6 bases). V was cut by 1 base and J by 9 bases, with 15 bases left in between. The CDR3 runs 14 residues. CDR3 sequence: CASSLGAGDQPQYF. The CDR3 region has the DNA TGTGCCAGCAGTTTAGGGGCAGGGGACCAGCCCCAGTACTTC.

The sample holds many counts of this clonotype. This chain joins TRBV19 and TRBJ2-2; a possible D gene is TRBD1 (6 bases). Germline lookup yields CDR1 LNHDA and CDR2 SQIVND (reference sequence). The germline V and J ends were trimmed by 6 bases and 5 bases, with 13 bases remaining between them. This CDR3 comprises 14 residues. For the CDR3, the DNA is TGTGCCAGTAGCGACAGGCGAGAAACCGGGGAGCTGTTTTTT. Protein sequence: CASSDRRETGELFF.

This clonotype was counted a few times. CDR3 bases: TGCAGTGCTAGAGAAGGAGGGACTAGCGGGAGTAGAAACATTCAGTACTTC. The encoded protein is CSAREGGTSGSRNIQYF. The chain is built from TRBV20-1 and TRBJ2-4; 14 bases are shared with TRBD2. V gave up 0 bases and J gave up 6 bases; unmatched junction bases: 7. This CDR3 has 17 amino acids. The germline CDR1 and CDR2 sequences are DFQATT and SNEGSKA (reference sequence).

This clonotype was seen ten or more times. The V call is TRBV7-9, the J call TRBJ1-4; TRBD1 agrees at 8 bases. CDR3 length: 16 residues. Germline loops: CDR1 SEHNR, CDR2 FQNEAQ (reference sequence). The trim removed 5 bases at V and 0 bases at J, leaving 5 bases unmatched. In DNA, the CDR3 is TGTGCCAGCAGCCAAGGGGACAGGACAACTAATGAAAAACTGTTTTTT. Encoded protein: CASSQGDRTTNEKLFF.

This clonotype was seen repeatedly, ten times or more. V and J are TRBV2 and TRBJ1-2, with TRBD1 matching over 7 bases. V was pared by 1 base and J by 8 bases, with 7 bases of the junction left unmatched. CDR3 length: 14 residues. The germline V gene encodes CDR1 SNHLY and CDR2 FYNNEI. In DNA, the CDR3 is TGTGCCAGCAGTGAAGTGCCGGAGGGGGCGGGCTACACCTTC. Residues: CASSEVPEGAGYTF.

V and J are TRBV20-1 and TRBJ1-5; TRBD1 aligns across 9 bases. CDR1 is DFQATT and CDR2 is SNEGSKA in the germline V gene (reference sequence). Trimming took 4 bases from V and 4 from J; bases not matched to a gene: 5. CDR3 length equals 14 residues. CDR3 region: CSATDRGRNQPQHF. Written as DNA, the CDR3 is TGCAGTGCTACGGACAGGGGTAGGAATCAGCCCCAGCATTTT.

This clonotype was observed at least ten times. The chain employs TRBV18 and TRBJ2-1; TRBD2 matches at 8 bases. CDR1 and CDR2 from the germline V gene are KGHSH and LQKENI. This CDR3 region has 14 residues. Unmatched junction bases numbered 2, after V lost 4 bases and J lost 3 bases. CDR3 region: CASSRGTSYNEQFF. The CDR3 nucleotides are TGTGCCAGCTCACGAGGGACTAGCTACAATGAGCAGTTCTTC.

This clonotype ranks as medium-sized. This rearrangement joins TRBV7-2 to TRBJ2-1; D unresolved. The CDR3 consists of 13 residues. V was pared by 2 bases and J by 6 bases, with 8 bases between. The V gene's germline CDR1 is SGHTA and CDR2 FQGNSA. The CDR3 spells CASSLWIGNEQFF. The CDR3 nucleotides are TGTGCCAGCAGCTTATGGATCGGCAATGAGCAGTTCTTC.

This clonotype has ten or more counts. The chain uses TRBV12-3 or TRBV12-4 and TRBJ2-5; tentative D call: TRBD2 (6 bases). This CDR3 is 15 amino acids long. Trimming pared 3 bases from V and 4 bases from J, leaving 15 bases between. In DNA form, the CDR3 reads TGTGCCAGCAGTTTCTCCGGGGGTTACCCAGAGACCCAGTACTTC. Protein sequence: CASSFSGGYPETQYF.

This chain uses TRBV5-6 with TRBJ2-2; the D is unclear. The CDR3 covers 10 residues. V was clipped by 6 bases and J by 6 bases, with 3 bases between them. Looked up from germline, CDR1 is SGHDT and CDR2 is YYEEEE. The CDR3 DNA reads TGTGCCAGCATCCCCGGGGAGCTGTTTTTT. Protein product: CASIPGELFF. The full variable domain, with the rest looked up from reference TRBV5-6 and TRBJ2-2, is DAGVTQSPTHLIKTRGQQVTLRCSPKSGHDTVSWYQQALGQGPQFIFQYYEEEERQRGNFPDRFSGHQFPNYSSELNVNALLLGDSALYLCASIPGELFFGEGSRLTVL.

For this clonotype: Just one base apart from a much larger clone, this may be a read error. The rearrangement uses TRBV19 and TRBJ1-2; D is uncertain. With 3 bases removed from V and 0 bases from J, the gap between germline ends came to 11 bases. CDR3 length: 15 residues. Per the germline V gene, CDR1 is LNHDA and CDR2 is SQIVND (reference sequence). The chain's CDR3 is CASSIACRSNYGYTF. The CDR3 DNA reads TGTGCCAGTAGTATTGCCTGTCGTTCTAACTATGGCTACACCTTC.

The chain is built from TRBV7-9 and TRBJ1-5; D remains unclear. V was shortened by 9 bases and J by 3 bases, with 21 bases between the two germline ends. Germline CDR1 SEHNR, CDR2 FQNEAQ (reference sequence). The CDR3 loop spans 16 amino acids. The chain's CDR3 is CASTKTSGRANQPQHF. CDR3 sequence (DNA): TGTGCCAGTACTAAGACTAGCGGGAGGGCCAATCAGCCCCAGCATTTT.

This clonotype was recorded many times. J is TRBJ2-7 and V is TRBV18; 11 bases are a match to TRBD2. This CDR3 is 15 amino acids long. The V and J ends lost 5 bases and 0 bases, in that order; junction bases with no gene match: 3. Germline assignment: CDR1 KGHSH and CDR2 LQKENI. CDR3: CASSGTSGRSYEQYF. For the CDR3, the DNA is TGTGCCAGCTCAGGGACTAGCGGTCGCTCCTACGAGCAGTACTTC.

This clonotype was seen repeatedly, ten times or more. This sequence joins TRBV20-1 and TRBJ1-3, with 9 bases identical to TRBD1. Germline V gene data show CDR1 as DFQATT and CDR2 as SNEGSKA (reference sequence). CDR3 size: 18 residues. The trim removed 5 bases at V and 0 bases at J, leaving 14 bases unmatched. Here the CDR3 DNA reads TGCAGTGCTGGACAGGGGCGCGGTACCATAGCCTCTGGAAACACCATATATTTT. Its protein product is CSAGQGRGTIASGNTIYF.

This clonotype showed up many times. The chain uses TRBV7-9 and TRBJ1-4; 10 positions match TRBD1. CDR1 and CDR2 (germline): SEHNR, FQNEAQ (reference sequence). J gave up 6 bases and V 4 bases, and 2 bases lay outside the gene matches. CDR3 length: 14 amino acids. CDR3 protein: CASSSGTGDEKLFF. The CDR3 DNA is TGTGCCAGCAGCTCTGGGACAGGGGATGAAAAACTGTTTTTT. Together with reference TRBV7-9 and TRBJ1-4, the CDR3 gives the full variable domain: DTGVSQNPRHKITKRGQNVTFRCDPISEHNRLYWYRQTLGQGPEFLTYFQNEAQLEKSRLLSDRFSAERPKGSFSTLEIQRTEQGDSAMYLCASSSGTGDEKLFFGSGTQLSVL.